The 23 T cell receptor beta chains in this list originate from one sample, sequenced in a study of blood T cell repertoires in COVID-19. Generated by immunoSEQ multiplex PCR, the TCRdb table keeps only in-frame clones and is missing some. Among about 140,000 clones listed, approximately 90% were seen once. The sample was peripheral blood. The source is a woman in her fifties or sixties with acute or convalescent COVID-19.

The chain has TRBV9 and TRBJ2-5; 7 nucleotides align to TRBD2. With V trimmed by 0 bases and J by 3 bases, 5 bases remained unmatched. The CDR3 loop spans 15 amino acids. Germline V lookup: CDR1 SGDLS, CDR2 YYNGEE. CDR3 sequence reads: CASSVGLADEETQYF. DNA of the CDR3: TGTGCCAGCAGCGTAGGGCTAGCGGACGAAGAGACCCAGTACTTC.

This chain joins TRBV2 and TRBJ2-3; no clear D. The ends were cut back, 6 bases at V and 2 bases at J, with 12 bases in the middle. Germline CDR1 SNHLY, CDR2 FYNNEI. There are 14 residues in the CDR3. The CDR3 sequence: CASSTTGYTDTQYF. The CDR3 bases are TGTGCCAGCAGCACGACTGGATACACAGATACGCAGTATTTT.

The V and J genes are TRBV11-2 and TRBJ2-3; D ambiguous. The CDR3 covers 14 residues. Per germline, CDR1 SGHAT and CDR2 FQNNGV. Between the trimmed V and J ends, which lost 6 bases and 0 bases, there was a span of 10 bases. The CDR3 spells CASRDTYSTDTQYF. The CDR3 DNA sequence: TGTGCCAGCAGAGACACTTATAGCACAGATACGCAGTATTTT.

V and J are TRBV5-6 and TRBJ1-6; 7 bases fit TRBD1. The CDR3 consists of 15 residues. V trimming: 4 bases; J trimming: 4 bases; junction bases outside the gene matches: 5. Germline V lookup: CDR1 SGHDT, CDR2 YYEEEE. CDR3 amino acids: CASSQGTVYNSPLHF. As DNA, the CDR3 is TGTGCCAGCAGCCAGGGGACAGTTTATAATTCACCCCTCCACTTT.

The V gene is TRBV7-8, the J gene TRBJ2-1; D might be TRBD2 (7 bases). The ends were cut back, 5 bases at V and 7 bases at J, with 18 bases in the middle. CDR1 is SGHVS, CDR2 FQNEAQ, per germline. This CDR3 comprises 15 residues. As DNA, the CDR3 is TGTGCCAGCAGCGCCCCTGGGGGGGCGTGGAATGAGCAGTTCTTC. It specifies CASSAPGGAWNEQFF.

The chain combines TRBV6-1 with TRBJ2-5; D ambiguous. Germline V lookup: CDR1 MNHNS, CDR2 SASEGT. The germline V and J ends were trimmed by 1 base and 0 bases, with 9 bases remaining between them. The CDR3 extends over 15 amino acids. In nucleotides, the CDR3 is TGTGCCAGCAGTGAAGGGAGTGGGTACCAAGAGACCCAGTACTTC. Amino acids: CASSEGSGYQETQYF.

The chain is built from TRBV19 and TRBJ2-1; 11 bases line up with TRBD2. This CDR3 is built from 15 residues. The junction had 4 bases not matched to a gene; V was cut back by 3 bases and J by 6 bases. Germline assignment: CDR1 LNHDA and CDR2 SQIVND (reference sequence). This CDR3 reads CASSIVGLAVNEQFF. CDR3 DNA sequence: TGTGCCAGTAGTATCGTGGGACTAGCGGTCAATGAGCAGTTCTTC.

The chain carries TRBV2 and TRBJ1-2, with 9 bases that match TRBD1. V shed 7 bases, J shed 5 bases, and the junction held 11 bases outside the gene matches. This CDR3 spans 15 amino acids. Germline V gene data show CDR1 as SNHLY and CDR2 as FYNNEI. The CDR3 region has the DNA TGTGCCAGCACTGGGACAGGGATGAATCCTTATGGCTACACCTTC. Its protein is CASTGTGMNPYGYTF.

The chain carries TRBV12-5 and TRBJ2-5; 7 bases fit TRBD2. This CDR3 spans 14 amino acids. The J segment lost 5 bases and the V segment lost 5 bases, leaving 8 bases of the junction unmatched. Germline CDR1 and CDR2: LGHNT and FRNRAP. For the CDR3, the DNA is TGTGCTAGTGGTAGCGGGACTCCATGGGAGACCCAGTACTTC. Protein: CASGSGTPWETQYF. The full variable domain, completed using reference TRBV12-5 and TRBJ2-5, is DARVTQTPRHKVTEMGQEVTMRCQPILGHNTVFWYRQTMMQGLELLAYFRNRAPLDDSGMPKDRFSAEMPDATLATLKIQPSEPRDSAVYFCASGSGTPWETQYFGPGTRLLVL.

This clone is a singleton in its sample. This rearrangement joins TRBV30 to TRBJ1-5, with TRBD1 identical over 7 bases. With 2 bases clipped from V and 10 bases from J, the junction kept 11 bases outside the gene matches. CDR3 length equals 14 residues. CDR1 and CDR2 from the germline V gene are GTSNPN and SVGIG (reference sequence). CDR3 nucleotide sequence: TGTGCCTGGAGTCCCTACAGGGGTTTATCCCCCCAGCATTTT. This gives the protein CAWSPYRGLSPQHF.

This clone was detected a few times. This chain's CDR3 is CASSEGTGNYEQYF. The DNA of the CDR3 is TGTGCCAGCAGTGAAGGGACAGGGAACTACGAGCAGTACTTC. The chain is built from TRBV2 and TRBJ2-7; 8 nucleotides line up with TRBD1. The length of the CDR3 is 14 residues. CDR1 and CDR2 from the germline V gene are SNHLY and FYNNEI. V lost 1 base and J lost 3; bases outside the gene matches: 2.

The rearrangement joins TRBV2 to TRBJ2-6; tentative D call: TRBD1 (6 bases). CDR3 length equals 16 residues. Trimming stripped 2 bases from V and 4 bases from J, with 12 bases between. Germline CDR1 and CDR2: SNHLY and FYNNEI. CDR3 DNA sequence: TGTGCCAGCAGTGAAACAGGGTTGGCCGGGGCCAACGTCCTGACTTTC. Translating gives CASSETGLAGANVLTF.

This clone appeared once. The chain recombines TRBV11-2 with TRBJ2-7; possible D gene TRBD2, 7 bases. Looked up from germline, CDR1 is SGHAT and CDR2 is FQNNGV. Trimming left V 5 bases short and J 4 bases short, with 18 bases between. There are 15 residues in the CDR3. As DNA, the CDR3 is TGTGCCAGCAGCCCCCTCCGCGGGGGCTCATACGAGCAGTACTTC. It yields the protein CASSPLRGGSYEQYF.

The chain uses TRBV5-1 and TRBJ2-1, with TRBD1 identical over 8 bases. Looked up from germline, CDR1 is SGHRS and CDR2 is YFSETQ. The CDR3 covers 15 residues. V shed 4 bases and J 5 bases; nucleotides not matched to a gene: 8. In nucleotides, the CDR3 is TGCGCCAGCAGCACCGGACAGGGTGTACACAATGAGCAGTTCTTC. As protein: CASSTGQGVHNEQFF.

The rearrangement uses TRBV5-1 and TRBJ2-3, with 11 positions matching TRBD2. Germline loops: CDR1 SGHRS, CDR2 YFSETQ. This CDR3 region has 18 residues. With 4 bases clipped from V and 1 base from J, the junction kept 11 bases outside the gene matches. The DNA for the CDR3 is TGCGCCAGCAGCGGGATAGCGGGGGGGTTGGTTGGCACAGATACGCAGTATTTT. This sequence encodes CASSGIAGGLVGTDTQYF.

This chain links TRBV6-5 with TRBJ2-4, with unresolved D. Germline V CDR1 and CDR2: MNHEY, SVGAGI. The CDR3 consists of 14 residues. V lost 7 bases, J lost 0 bases, and 10 bases lay in between. CDR3 in amino acids: CASKEHLAKNIQYF. The CDR3 nucleotides are TGTGCCAGCAAGGAGCATCTAGCCAAAAACATTCAGTACTTC.

V is TRBV27 and J is TRBJ2-7, with D possibly TRBD2 on 6 matching bases. Trimming cost V 6 bases and J 0 bases, with 18 bases left between them. The CDR3 extends over 16 amino acids. Germline loops: CDR1 MNHEY, CDR2 SMNVEV (reference sequence). The CDR3 sequence is CASRRSGAGYSYEQYF. The CDR3 DNA reads TGTGCCAGCAGACGATCGGGAGCTGGCTACTCCTACGAGCAGTACTTC.

The V call is TRBV6-5, the J call TRBJ1-4, with TRBD1 matching over 7 bases. Trimming at V came to 6 bases and at J to 7 bases, leaving 11 bases not matched to a gene. Germline V gene lookup returns CDR1 MNHEY and CDR2 SVGAGI. The CDR3 loop spans 15 amino acids. As DNA, the CDR3 is TGTGCCAGCAGAAGAAGACAGGGAGTAGGTGAAAAACTGTTTTTT. It codes for CASRRRQGVGEKLFF.

The chain is built from TRBV5-6 and TRBJ1-6; possible D gene TRBD1, 6 bases. The length of the CDR3 is 16 residues. V was pared by 3 bases and J by 2 bases, with 12 bases between. Germline lookup yields CDR1 SGHDT and CDR2 YYEEEE. The CDR3 DNA reads as TGTGCCAGCAGCTCGGACAGCGGGACCTATAATTCACCCCTCCACTTT. It specifies CASSSDSGTYNSPLHF.

The gene calls are TRBV6-6 and TRBJ1-2; 8 bases are shared with TRBD1. The CDR3 covers 11 residues. Germline V gene lookup returns CDR1 MNHNY and CDR2 SVGAGI (reference sequence). After removal of 8 bases from V and 6 bases from J, the junction contained 2 bases not matched to a gene. The CDR3 loop is CASSTGDGYTF. The CDR3 DNA reads TGTGCCAGCTCGACAGGGGATGGCTACACCTTC.

The J gene is TRBJ1-4, the V gene TRBV7-2; TRBD1 is a possible D gene (5 bases). CDR3 length equals 15 residues. The germline gives CDR1 SGHTA, CDR2 FQGNSA. With 2 bases removed from V and 8 bases from J, the gap between germline ends came to 15 bases. For the CDR3, the DNA is TGTGCCAGCAGCTTAACGACAGCCGGACGCGAAAAACTGTTTTTT. This codes for CASSLTTAGREKLFF.

CDR3 sequence: CASSQEGSGGYNEQFF. The CDR3 DNA reads as TGCGCCAGCAGCCAAGAGGGTAGCGGGGGCTACAATGAGCAGTTCTTC. The gene calls are TRBV4-1 and TRBJ2-1; 9 bases are shared with TRBD2. CDR1 is MGHRA, CDR2 YSYEKL, per germline. This CDR3 has 16 amino acids. The junction had 3 bases not matched to a gene; V was cut back by 0 bases and J by 3 bases.

DNA for the CDR3: TGTGCCAGCGGTGTAGTTCCGGCAGATACGCAGTATTTT. Protein sequence: CASGVVPADTQYF. The J gene is TRBJ2-3, the V gene TRBV2; D gene ambiguous. CDR3 size: 13 residues. Trimming cost V 8 bases and J 4 bases, with 13 bases left between them. Germline loops: CDR1 SNHLY, CDR2 FYNNEI.